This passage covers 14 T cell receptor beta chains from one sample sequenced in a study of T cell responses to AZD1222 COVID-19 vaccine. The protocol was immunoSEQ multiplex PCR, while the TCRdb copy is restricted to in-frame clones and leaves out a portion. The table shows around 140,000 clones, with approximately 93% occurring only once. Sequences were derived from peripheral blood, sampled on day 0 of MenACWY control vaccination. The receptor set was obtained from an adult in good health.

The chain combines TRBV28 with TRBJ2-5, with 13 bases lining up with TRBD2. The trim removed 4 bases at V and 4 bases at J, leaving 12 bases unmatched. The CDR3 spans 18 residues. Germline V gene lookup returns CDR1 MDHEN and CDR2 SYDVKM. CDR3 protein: CASSSRTSGSFLGETQYF. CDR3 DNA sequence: TGTGCCAGCAGTTCACGGACTAGCGGGAGTTTCTTAGGAGAGACCCAGTACTTC.

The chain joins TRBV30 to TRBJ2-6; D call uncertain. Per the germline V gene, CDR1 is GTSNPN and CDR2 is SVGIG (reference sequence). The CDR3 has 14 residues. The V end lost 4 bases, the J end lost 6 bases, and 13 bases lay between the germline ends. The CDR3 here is CAWTATFKANVLTF. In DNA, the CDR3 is TGTGCCTGGACAGCTACATTCAAGGCCAACGTCCTGACTTTC. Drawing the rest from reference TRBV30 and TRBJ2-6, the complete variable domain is SQTIHQWPATLVQPVGSPLSLECTVEGTSNPNLYWYRQAAGRGLQLLFYSVGIGQISSEVPQNLSASRPQDRQFILSSKKLLLSDSGFYLCAWTATFKANVLTFGAGSRLTVL.

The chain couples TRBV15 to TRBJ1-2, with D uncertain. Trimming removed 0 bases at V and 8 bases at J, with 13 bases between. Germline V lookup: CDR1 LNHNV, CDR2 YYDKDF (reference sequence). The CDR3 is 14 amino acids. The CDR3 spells CATSRDPGSVGYTF. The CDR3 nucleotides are TGTGCCACCAGCAGAGATCCCGGGTCTGTAGGCTACACCTTC.

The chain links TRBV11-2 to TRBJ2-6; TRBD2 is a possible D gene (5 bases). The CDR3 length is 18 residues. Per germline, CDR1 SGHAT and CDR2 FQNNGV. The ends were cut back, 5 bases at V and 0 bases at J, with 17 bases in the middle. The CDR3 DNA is TGTGCCAGCAGCCAAAGGTCAGGAGGATTCTCTGGGGCCAACGTCCTGACTTTC. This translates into CASSQRSGGFSGANVLTF.

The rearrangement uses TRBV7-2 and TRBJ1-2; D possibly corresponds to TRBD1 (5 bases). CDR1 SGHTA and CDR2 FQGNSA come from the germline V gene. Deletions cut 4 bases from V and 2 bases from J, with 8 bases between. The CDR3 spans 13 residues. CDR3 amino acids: CASSYDSNYGYTF. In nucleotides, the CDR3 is TGTGCCAGCAGCTACGACAGCAACTATGGCTACACCTTC.

CDR3 amino acids: CATSADRGYEQYF. The CDR3 DNA is TGTGCCACCAGCGCAGACAGGGGCTACGAGCAGTACTTC. This chain uses TRBV15 with TRBJ2-7; TRBD1 matches at 8 bases. Germline assignment: CDR1 LNHNV and CDR2 YYDKDF (reference sequence). The J segment lost 3 bases and the V segment lost 5 bases, leaving 3 bases of the junction unmatched. The CDR3 has 13 residues.

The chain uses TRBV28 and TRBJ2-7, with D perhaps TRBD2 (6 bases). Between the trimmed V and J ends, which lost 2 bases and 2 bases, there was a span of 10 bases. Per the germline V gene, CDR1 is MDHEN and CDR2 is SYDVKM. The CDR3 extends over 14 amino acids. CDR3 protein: CASSLSGLTYEQYF. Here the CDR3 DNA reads TGTGCCAGCAGTTTAAGTGGACTAACCTACGAGCAGTACTTC.

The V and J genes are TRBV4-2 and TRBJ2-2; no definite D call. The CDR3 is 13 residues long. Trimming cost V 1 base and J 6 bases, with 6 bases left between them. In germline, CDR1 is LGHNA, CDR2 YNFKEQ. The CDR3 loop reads CASSQGSAGELFF. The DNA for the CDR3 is TGTGCCAGCAGCCAAGGATCAGCCGGGGAGCTGTTTTTT.

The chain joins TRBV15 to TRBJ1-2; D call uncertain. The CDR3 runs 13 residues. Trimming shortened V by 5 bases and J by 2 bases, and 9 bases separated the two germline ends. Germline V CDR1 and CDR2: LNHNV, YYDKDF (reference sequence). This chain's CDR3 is CATSPRRNYGYTF. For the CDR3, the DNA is TGTGCCACCAGCCCCAGAAGAAACTATGGCTACACCTTC. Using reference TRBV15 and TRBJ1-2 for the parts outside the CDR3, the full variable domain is DAMVIQNPRYQVTQFGKPVTLSCSQTLNHNVMYWYQQKSSQAPKLLFHYYDKDFNNEADTPDNFQSRRPNTSFCFLDIRSPGLGDTAMYLCATSPRRNYGYTFGSGTRLTVV.

CDR3 in amino acids: CASSLTFDRERDEQFF. As DNA, the CDR3 is TGTGCCAGCAGCTTAACGTTTGATCGGGAAAGGGATGAGCAGTTCTTC. The rearrangement joins TRBV7-3 to TRBJ2-1, with D tentatively TRBD2 (5 bases). The CDR3 loop spans 16 amino acids. The germline V gene encodes CDR1 SGHTA and CDR2 FQGTGA. The V end was cut by 0 bases, the J end by 8 bases, with 17 bases between.

The chain's CDR3 is CASSQTGRAYNSPLHF. The CDR3, as DNA: TGTGCCAGCAGCCAAACAGGCAGGGCCTATAATTCACCCCTCCACTTT. The V and J genes are TRBV4-2 and TRBJ1-6; D might be TRBD1 (5 bases). Per the germline V gene, CDR1 is LGHNA and CDR2 is YNFKEQ. There are 16 residues in the CDR3. V lost 2 bases, J lost 2 bases, and 10 bases lay in between.

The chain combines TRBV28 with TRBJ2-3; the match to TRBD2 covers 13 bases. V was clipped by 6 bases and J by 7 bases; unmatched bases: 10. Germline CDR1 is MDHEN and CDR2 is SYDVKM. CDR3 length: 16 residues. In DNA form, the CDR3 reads TGTGCCAGCAGCCCCACTACTAGCGGGAGGGTATATACGCAGTATTTT. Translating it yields CASSPTTSGRVYTQYF.

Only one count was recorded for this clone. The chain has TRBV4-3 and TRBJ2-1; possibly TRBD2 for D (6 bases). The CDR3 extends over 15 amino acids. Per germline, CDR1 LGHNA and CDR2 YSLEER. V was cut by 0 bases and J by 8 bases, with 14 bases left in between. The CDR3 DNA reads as TGCGCCAGCAGCCAAGATGGAACTAGCTTCGATGAGCAGTTCTTC. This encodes CASSQDGTSFDEQFF.

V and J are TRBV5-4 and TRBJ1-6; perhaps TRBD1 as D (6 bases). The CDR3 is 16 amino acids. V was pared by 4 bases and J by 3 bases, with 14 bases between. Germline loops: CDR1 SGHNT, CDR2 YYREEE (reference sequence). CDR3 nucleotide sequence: TGTGCCAGCAGCCCGGGCGGGGGCAACTATAATTCACCCCTCCACTTT. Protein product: CASSPGGGNYNSPLHF.